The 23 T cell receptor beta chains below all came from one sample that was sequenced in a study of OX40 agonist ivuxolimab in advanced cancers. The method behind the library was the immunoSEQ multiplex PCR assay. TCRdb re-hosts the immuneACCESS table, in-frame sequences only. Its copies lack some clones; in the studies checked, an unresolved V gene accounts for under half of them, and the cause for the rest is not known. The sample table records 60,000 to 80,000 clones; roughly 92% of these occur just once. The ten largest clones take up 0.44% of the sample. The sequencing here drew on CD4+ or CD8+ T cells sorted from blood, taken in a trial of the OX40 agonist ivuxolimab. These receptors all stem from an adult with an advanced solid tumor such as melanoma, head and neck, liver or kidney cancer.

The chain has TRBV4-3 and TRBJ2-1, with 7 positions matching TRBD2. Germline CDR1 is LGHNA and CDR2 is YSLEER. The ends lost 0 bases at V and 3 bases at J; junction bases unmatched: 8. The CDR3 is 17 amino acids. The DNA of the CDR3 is TGCGCCAGCAGCCAAGAGGCTGGGGGGGGACTCTACAATGAGCAGTTCTTC. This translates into CASSQEAGGGLYNEQFF.

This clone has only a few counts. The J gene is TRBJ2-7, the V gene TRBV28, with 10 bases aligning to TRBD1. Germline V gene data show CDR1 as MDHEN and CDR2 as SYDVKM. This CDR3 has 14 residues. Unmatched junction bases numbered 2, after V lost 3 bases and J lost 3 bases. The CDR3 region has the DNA TGTGCCAGCAGTTTGGGGGACAGGGGCTACGAGCAGTACTTC. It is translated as CASSLGDRGYEQYF.

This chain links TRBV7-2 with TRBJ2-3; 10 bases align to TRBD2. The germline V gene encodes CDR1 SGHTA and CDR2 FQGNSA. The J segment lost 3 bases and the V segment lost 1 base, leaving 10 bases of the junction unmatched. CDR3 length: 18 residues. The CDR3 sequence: CASSLVSLAGRWTDTQYF. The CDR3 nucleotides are TGTGCCAGCAGCTTAGTGTCACTAGCGGGGCGGTGGACAGATACGCAGTATTTT.

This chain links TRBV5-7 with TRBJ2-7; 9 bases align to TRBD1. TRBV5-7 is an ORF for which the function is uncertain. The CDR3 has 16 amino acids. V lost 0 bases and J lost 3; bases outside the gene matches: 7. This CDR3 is CASSLVYRGLNYEQYF. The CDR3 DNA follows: TGTGCCAGCAGCTTGGTGTACAGGGGGCTCAACTACGAGCAGTACTTC.

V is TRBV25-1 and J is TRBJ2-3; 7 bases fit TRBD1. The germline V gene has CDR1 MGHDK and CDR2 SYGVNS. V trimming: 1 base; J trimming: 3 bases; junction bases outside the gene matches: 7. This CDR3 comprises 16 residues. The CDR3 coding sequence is TGTGCCAGCAGTGAATTTGGGACAGAAGGGACAGATACGCAGTATTTT. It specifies CASSEFGTEGTDTQYF.

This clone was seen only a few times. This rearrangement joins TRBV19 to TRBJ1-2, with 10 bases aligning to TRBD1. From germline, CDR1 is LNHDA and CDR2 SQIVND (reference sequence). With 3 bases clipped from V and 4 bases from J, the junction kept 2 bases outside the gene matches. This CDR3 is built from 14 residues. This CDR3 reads CASSMRDRGYGYTF. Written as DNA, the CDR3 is TGTGCCAGTAGTATGCGGGACAGGGGCTATGGCTACACCTTC. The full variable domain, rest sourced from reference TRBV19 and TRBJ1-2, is DGGITQSPKYLFRKEGQNVTLSCEQNLNHDAMYWYRQDPGQGLRLIYYSQIVNDFQKGDIAEGYSVSREKKESFPLTVTSAQKNPTAFYLCASSMRDRGYGYTFGSGTRLTVV.

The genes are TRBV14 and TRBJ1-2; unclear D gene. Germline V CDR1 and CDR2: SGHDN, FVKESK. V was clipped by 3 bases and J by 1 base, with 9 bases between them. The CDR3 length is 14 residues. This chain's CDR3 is CASSQDSDNYGYTF. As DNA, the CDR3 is TGTGCCAGCAGCCAGGATAGTGATAACTATGGCTACACCTTC.

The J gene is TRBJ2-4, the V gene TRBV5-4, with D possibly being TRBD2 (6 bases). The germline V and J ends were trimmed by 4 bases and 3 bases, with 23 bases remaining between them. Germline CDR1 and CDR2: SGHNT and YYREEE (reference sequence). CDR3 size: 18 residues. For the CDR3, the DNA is TGTGCCAGCAGCCCCATCTTGGTTCGCGGGAAAGGCAAAAACATTCAGTACTTC. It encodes CASSPILVRGKGKNIQYF. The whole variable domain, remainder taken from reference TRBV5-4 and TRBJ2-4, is ETGVTQSPTHLIKTRGQQVTLRCSSQSGHNTVSWYQQALGQGPQFIFQYYREEENGRGNFPPRFSGLQFPNYSSELNVNALELDDSALYLCASSPILVRGKGKNIQYFGAGTRLSVL.

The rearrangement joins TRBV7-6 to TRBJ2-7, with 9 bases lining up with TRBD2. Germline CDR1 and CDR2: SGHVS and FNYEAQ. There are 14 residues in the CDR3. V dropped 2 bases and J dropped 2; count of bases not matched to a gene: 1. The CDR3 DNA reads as TGTGCCAGCAGCTTAAGCGGGGGGACCTACGAGCAGTACTTC. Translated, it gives CASSLSGGTYEQYF.

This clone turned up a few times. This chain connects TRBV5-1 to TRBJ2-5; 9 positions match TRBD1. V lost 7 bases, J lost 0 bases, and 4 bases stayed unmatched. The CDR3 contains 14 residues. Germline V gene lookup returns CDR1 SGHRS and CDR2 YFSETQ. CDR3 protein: CASARQGDQETQYF. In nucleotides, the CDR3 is TGCGCCAGCGCCAGACAGGGGGACCAAGAGACCCAGTACTTC.

CDR3 loop: CASSEGEIGNTIYF. The CDR3 DNA follows: TGTGCCAGCAGCGAGGGGGAGATCGGAAACACCATATATTTT. The V and J genes are TRBV9 and TRBJ1-3, with a possible D match to TRBD1 (6 bases). V was cut by 3 bases and J by 4 bases, with 11 bases left in between. Germline values: CDR1 SGDLS, CDR2 YYNGEE. The CDR3 loop spans 14 amino acids.

The CDR3, as DNA: TGTGCCAGCAGCTTAGATCCAACTACCGGGAGGAATGAGCAGTTCTTC. It is translated as CASSLDPTTGRNEQFF. V and J are TRBV11-2 and TRBJ2-1, with TRBD2 identical over 7 bases. Losses at the gene ends were 0 bases for V and 7 bases for J; bases not matched to a gene: 9. This CDR3 is 16 amino acids long. The germline gives CDR1 SGHAT, CDR2 FQNNGV.

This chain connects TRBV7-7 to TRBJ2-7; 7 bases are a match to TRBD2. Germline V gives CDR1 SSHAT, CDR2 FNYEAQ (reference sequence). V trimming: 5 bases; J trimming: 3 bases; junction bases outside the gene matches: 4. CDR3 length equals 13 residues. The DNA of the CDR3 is TGTGCCAGCAGCGCGGGAGTTGACTACGAGCAGTACTTC. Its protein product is CASSAGVDYEQYF.

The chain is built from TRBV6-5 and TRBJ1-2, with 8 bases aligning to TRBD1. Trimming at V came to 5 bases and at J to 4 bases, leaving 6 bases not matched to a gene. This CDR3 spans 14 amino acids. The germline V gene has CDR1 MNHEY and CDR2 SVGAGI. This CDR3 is CASSRWTGTYGYTF. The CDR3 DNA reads TGTGCCAGCAGTCGTTGGACAGGGACCTATGGCTACACCTTC.

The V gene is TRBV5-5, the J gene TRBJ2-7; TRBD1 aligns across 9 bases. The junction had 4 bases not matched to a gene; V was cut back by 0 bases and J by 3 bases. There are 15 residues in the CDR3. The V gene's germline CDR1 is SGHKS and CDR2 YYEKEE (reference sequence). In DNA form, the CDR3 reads TGTGCCAGCAGCTTGGGGACAGGGGAGATCTACGAGCAGTACTTC. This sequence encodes CASSLGTGEIYEQYF.

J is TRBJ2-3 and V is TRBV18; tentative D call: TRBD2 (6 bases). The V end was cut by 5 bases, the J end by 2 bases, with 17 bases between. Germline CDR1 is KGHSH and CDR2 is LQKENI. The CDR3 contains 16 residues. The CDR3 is CASSSRRTTYTDTQYF. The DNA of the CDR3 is TGTGCCAGCTCAAGTAGACGGACTACTTACACAGATACGCAGTATTTT.

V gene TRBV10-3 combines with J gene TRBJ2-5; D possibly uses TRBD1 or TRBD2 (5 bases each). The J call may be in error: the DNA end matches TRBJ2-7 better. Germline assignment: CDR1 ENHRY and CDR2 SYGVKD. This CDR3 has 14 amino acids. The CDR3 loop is CAISTRGTAYEQYF. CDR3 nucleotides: TGTGCCATCAGTACCCGGGGCACCGCCTACGAGCAGTACTTC.

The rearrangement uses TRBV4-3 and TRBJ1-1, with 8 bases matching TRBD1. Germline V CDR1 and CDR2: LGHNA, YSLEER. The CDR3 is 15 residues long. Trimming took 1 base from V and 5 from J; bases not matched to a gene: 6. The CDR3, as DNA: TGCGCCAGCAGCCAAGTCCAGGGGGCTAGTACTGAAGCTTTCTTT. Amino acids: CASSQVQGASTEAFF.

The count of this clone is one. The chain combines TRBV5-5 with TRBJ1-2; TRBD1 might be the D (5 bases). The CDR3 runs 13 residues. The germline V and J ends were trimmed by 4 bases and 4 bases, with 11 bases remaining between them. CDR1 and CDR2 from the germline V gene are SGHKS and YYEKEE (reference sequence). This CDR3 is CASSPGTGYGYTF. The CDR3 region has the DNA TGTGCCAGCAGCCCCGGGACTGGCTATGGCTACACCTTC.

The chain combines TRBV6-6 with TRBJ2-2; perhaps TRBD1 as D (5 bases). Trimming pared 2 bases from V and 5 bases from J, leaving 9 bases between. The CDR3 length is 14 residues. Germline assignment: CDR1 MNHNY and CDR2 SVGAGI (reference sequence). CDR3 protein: CASSYGAQTGELFF. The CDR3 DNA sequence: TGTGCCAGCAGTTACGGGGCGCAAACCGGGGAGCTGTTTTTT.

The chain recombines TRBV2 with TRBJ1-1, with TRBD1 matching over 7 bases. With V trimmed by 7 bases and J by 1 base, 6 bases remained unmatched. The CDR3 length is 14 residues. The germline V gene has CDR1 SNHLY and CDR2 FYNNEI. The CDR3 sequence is CASTPDRANTEAFF. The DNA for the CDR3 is TGTGCCAGCACCCCAGACAGGGCGAACACTGAAGCTTTCTTT.

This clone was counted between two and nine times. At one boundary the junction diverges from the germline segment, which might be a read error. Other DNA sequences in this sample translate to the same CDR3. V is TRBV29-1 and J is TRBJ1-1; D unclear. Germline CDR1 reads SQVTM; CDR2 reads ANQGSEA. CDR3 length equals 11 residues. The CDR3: CSVEGNTEAFF. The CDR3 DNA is TGCAGCGTGGAAGGGAACACTGAAGCTTTCTTT.

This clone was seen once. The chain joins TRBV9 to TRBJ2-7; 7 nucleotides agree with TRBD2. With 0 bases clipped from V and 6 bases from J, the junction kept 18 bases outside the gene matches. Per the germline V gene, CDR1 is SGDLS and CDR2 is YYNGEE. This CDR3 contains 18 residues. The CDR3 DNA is TGTGCCAGCAGCGTAGGGATCGCTGTGGGGCAGGGAGGGGCCGAGCAGTACTTC. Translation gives CASSVGIAVGQGGAEQYF.